This T cell receptor (beta chain) was identified during a study of vaccination and CD4 T cells after COVID-19. Study overall: Post-COVID specimens were obtained a median about 100 days after diagnosis (range 35 to 161).

Treatment noted: roughly 10-day PBMC culture with coronavirus spike peptide pools or control peptides (ViraFEST assay). This clonotype was recorded a few times. Its antigen remains unknown. This CDR3 spans 15 amino acids. Per germline, CDR1 MNHNS and CDR2 SASEGT. V was cut by 7 bases and J by 0 bases, with 12 bases left in between. The study sequenced cultured CD4+ T cell DNA using the Oncomine TCR Beta short-read assay. Using its own MiXCR run on the PCR reads, TCRdb lists one record per CDR3 protein. Here the sample spans about 18,000 distinct CDR3 sequences, 35% to 45% being singletons. Study observations and caveats: Sampling was limited to relatively few convalescent patients, with no early post-infection timepoints studied.

The origin of this receptor is a human donor who had recovered from COVID-19. The V and J genes are TRBV6-1 and TRBJ1-4, with D hard to call. What was sequenced was CD4+ T cells from blood, cultured in vitro. The CDR3: CASTGVGTTNEKLFF. The DNA for the CDR3 is TGTGCCAGCACCGGGGTAGGGACAACTAATGAAAAACTGTTTTTT.